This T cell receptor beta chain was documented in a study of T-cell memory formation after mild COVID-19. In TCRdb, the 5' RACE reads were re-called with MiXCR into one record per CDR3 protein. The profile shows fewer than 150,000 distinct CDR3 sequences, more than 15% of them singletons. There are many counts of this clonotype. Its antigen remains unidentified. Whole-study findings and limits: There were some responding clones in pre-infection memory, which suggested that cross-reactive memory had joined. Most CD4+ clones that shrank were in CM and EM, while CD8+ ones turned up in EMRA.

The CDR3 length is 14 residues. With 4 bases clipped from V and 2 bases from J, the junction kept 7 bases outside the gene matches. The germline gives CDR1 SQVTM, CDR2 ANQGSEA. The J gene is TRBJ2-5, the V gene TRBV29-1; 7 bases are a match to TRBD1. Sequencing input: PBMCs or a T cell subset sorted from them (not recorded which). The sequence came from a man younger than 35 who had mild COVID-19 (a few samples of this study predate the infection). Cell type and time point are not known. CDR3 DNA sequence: TGCAGCGTTGTCCCGGGACAGTCGCAAGAGACCCAGTACTTC. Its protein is CSVVPGQSQETQYF.